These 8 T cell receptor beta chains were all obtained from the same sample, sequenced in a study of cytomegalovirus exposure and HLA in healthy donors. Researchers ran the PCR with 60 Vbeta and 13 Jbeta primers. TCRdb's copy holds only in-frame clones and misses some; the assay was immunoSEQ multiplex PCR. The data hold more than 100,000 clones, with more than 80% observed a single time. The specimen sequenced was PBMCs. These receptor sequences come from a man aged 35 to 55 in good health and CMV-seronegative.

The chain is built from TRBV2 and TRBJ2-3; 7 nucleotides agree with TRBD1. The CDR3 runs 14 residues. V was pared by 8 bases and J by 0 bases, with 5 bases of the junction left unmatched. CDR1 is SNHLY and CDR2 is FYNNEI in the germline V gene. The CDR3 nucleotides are TGTGCCAGCGTAAGGGGGCAGAGCACAGATACGCAGTATTTT. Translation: CASVRGQSTDTQYF. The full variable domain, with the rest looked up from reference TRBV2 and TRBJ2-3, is EPEVTQTPSHQVTQMGQEVILRCVPISNHLYFYWYRQILGQKVEFLVSFYNNEISEKSEIFDDQFSVERPDGSNFTLKIRSTKLEDSAMYFCASVRGQSTDTQYFGPGTRLTVL.

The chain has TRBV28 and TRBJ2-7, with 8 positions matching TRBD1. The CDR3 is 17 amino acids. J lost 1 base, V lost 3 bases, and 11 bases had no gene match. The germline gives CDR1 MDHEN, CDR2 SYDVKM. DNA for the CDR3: TGTGCCAGCAGTTTGGGACAGGTGGGGAAGACTTCCTACGAGCAGTACTTC. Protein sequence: CASSLGQVGKTSYEQYF. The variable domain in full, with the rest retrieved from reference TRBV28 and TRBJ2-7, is DVKVTQSSRYLVKRTGEKVFLECVQDMDHENMFWYRQDPGLGLRLIYFSYDVKMKEKGDIPEGYSVSREKKERFSLILESASTNQTSMYLCASSLGQVGKTSYEQYFGPGTRLTVT.

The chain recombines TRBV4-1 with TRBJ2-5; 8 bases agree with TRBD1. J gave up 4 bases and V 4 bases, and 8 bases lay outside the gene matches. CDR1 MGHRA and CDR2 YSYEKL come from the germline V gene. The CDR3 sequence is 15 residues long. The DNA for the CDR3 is TGCGCCAGCAGCCTACGGACAGGGCTAGGAGAGACCCAGTACTTC. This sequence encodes CASSLRTGLGETQYF.

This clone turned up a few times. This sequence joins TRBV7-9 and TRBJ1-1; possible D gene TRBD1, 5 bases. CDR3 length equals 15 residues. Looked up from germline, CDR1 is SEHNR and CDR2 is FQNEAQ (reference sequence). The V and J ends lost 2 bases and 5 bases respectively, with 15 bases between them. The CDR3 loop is CASSLFVSGGTEAFF. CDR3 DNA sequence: TGTGCCAGCAGCTTATTCGTTTCGGGGGGAACTGAAGCTTTCTTT.

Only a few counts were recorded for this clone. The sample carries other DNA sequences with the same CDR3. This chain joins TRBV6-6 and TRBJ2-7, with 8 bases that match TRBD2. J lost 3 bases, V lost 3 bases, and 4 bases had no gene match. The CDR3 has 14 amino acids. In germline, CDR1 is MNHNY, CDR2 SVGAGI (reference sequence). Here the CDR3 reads CASSYSGTGYEQYF. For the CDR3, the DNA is TGTGCCAGCAGTTATAGCGGGACCGGCTACGAGCAGTACTTC.

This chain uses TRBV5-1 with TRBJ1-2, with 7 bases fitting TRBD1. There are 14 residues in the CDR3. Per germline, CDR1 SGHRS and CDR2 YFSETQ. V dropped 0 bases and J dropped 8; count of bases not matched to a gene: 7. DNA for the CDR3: TGCGCCAGCAGCTTGGAAGGACAGGCGGCCGGCTACACCTTC. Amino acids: CASSLEGQAAGYTF.

CDR3 loop: CASSQSTEAFF. In DNA, the CDR3 is TGTGCCAGCAGCCAGTCCACTGAAGCTTTCTTT. The V call is TRBV7-2, the J call TRBJ1-1; D is ambiguous. CDR3 length: 11 residues. V lost 5 bases to trimming and J lost 4 bases, with 5 bases between them. Germline V gene data show CDR1 as SGHTA and CDR2 as FQGNSA.

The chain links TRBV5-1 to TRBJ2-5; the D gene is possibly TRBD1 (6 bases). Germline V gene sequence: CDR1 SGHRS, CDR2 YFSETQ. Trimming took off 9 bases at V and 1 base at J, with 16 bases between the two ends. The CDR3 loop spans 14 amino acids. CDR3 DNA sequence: TGCGCCACGACCGTACAGGGCCTCCAAGAGACCCAGTACTTC. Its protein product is CATTVQGLQETQYF.